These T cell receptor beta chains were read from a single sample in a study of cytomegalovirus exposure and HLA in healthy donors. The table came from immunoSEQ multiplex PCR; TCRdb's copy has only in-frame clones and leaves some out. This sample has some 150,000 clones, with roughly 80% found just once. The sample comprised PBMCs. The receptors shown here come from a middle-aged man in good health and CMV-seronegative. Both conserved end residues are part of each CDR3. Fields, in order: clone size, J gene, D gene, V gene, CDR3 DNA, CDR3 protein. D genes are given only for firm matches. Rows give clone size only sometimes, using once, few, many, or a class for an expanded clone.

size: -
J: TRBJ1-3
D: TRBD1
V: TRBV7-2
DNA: TGTGCCAGCAGCGAACCGGGACAGGAGGTCGGAAACACCATATATTTT
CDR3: CASSEPGQEVGNTIYF

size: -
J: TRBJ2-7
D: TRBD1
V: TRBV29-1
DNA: TGCAGCGTGCAACCGGGACAGACGGCCTACGAGCAGTACTTC
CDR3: CSVQPGQTAYEQYF

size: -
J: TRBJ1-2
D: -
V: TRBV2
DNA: TGTGCCAGCAGGGAGGGGAGCTATGGCTACACCTTC
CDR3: CASREGSYGYTF

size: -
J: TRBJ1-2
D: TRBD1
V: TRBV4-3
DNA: TGCGCCAGCAGCCAAGGGGACAGGGGGAGAGTTGGCTACACCTTC
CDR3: CASSQGDRGRVGYTF

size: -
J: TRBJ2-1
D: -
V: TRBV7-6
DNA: TGTGCCAGCAGCTTAATCGGGTGGGAGTACAATGAGCAGTTCTTC
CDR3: CASSLIGWEYNEQFF

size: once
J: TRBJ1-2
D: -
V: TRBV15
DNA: TGTGCCACCAGCACATCAAGCGGGGCTGGCTACACCTTC
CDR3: CATSTSSGAGYTF

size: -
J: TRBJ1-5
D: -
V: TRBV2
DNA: TGTGCCAGCCAGCGGGGATTAAGTGCAGGGTCGAGTGCGCCCCAGCATTTT
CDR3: CASQRGLSAGSSAPQHF

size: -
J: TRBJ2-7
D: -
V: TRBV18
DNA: TGTGCCAGCTCACCACCAGGGGCTTACGAGCAGTACTTC
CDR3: CASSPPGAYEQYF

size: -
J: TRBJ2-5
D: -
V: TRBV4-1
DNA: TGCGCCAGCAGCCAAGGGGTTTGGGGGCCCCAAGAGACCCAGTACTTC
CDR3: CASSQGVWGPQETQYF

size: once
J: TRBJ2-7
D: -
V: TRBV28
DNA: TGTGCCAGCACCTCGGGTGACTACGAGCAGTACTTC
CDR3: CASTSGDYEQYF

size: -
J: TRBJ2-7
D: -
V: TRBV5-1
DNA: TGCGCCAGCAGCTTGGTTTCAGGGCCGACCTACGAGCAGTACTTC
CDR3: CASSLVSGPTYEQYF

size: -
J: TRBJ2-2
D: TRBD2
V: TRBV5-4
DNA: TGTGCCAGCAGCTCCCGGGGCGGGGCGGGAGCCGGGGAGCTGTTTTTT
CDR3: CASSSRGGAGAGELFF

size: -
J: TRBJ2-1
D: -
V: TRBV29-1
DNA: TGCAGCGCAAGGGGGGAGGGGCCCAACGCCAGGTTCTTC
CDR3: CSARGEGPNARFF

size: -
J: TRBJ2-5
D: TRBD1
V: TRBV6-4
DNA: TGTGCCAGCAGTGACTGGGACAGGGGTTTCAAGACCCAGTACTTC
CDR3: CASSDWDRGFKTQYF

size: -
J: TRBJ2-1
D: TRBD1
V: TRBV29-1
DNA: TGCAGCGTTGTGGGGGGGACAGGGGTCACCAATGAGCAGTTCTTC
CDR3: CSVVGGTGVTNEQFF

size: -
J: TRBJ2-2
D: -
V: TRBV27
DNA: TGTGCCAGCAGTTTGGCCAGGGGCACCGGGGAGCTGTTTTTT
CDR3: CASSLARGTGELFF

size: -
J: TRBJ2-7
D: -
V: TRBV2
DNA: TGTGCCAGCAGTGCAGGATTTTACGAGCAGTACTTC
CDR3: CASSAGFYEQYF

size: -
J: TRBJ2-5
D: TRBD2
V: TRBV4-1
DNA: TGCGCCAGCAGCCCCGGGGGGGGCCTCGGCCAAGAGACCCAGTACTTC
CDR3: CASSPGGGLGQETQYF

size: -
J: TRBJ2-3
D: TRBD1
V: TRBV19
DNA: TGTGCCACAGGACAGGGGGCGTCCACAGATACGCAGTATTTT
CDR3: CATGQGASTDTQYF

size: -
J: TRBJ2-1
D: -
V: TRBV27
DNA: TGTGCCAGCAGTTTGTTACAGGCAGCCTACAATGAGCAGTTCTTC
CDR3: CASSLLQAAYNEQFF

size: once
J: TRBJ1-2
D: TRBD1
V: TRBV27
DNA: TGTGCCAGCAGTTTTCAGGGGGGCGGCTACACCTTC
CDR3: CASSFQGGGYTF

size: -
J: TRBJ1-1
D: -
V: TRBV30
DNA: TGTGCCTGGATGCCGTTTCCCGGGGCTGAAGCTTTCTTT
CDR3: CAWMPFPGAEAFF

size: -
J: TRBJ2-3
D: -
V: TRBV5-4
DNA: TGTGCCAGCAGCCTACAGGATCCAGATACGCAGTATTTT
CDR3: CASSLQDPDTQYF

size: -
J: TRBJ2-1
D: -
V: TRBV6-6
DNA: TGTGCCAGCAGCAGGTACAATGAGCAGTTCTTC
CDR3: CASSRYNEQFF

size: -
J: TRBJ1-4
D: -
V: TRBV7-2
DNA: TGTGCCAGCAGCTTCCAGGGGTTAGGTGAAAAACTGTTTTTT
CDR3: CASSFQGLGEKLFF

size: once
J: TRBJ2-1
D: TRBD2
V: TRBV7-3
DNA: TGTGCCAGCAGCTTAACAGGCGGGGGGGCCGTCGATGAGCAGTTCTTC
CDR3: CASSLTGGGAVDEQFF

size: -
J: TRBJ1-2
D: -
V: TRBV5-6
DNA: TGTGCCAGCAGCTTGGGGGGCAGTCCCTTCTACACCTTC
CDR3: CASSLGGSPFYTF

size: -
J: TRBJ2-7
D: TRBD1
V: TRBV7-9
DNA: TGTGCCAGCAGCTCGATCGGACAGGCCTACGAGCAGTACTTC
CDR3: CASSSIGQAYEQYF

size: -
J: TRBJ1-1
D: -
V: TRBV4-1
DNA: TGCGCCAGCAGCCAAGAAGATAGGGGCGTGAACACTGAAGCTTTCTTT
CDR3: CASSQEDRGVNTEAFF

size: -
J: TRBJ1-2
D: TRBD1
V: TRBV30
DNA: TGTGCCTGGGCCGCGGGACAGGGATTTGGCTACACCTTC
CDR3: CAWAAGQGFGYTF

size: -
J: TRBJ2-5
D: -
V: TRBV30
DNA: TGTGCCTGGAGTCAACAGGGAGAGACCCAGTACTTC
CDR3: CAWSQQGETQYF

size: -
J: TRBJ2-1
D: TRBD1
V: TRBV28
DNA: TGTGCCAGCAGTTTCCAGGGGGCGAATGAGCAGTTCTTC
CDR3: CASSFQGANEQFF

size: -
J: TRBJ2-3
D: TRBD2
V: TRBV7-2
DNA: TGTGCCAGCAGCTTAAGGTCGCGGCGGGGGGGCCCAGCGGCAGATACGCAGTATTTT
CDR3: CASSLRSRRGGPAADTQYF

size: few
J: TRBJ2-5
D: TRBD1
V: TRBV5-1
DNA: TGCGCCAGCAGCTCTCATGGACAGGGAACATTGCAAGAGACCCAGTACTTC
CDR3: CASSSHGQGTLQETQYF

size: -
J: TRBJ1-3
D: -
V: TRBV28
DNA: TGTGCCAGCAGTTTGGCGGGGGGCTCTGGAAACACCATATATTTT
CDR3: CASSLAGGSGNTIYF

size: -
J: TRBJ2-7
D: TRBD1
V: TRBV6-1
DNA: TGTGCCAGCAGCGAAAGTCTGACAGGGACCCGTACCTACGAGCAGTACTTC
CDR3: CASSESLTGTRTYEQYF

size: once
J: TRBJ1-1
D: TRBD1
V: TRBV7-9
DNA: TGTGCCAGCAGCTTAAGGGACAGCACTGAAGCTTTCTTT
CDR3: CASSLRDSTEAFF

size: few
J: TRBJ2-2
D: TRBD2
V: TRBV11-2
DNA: TGTGCCAGCAGCCGGCCCGGGACTAGCCGGGTCGGGGAGCTGTTTTTT
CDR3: CASSRPGTSRVGELFF

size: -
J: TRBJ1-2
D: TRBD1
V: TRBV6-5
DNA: TGTGCCAGCAGTTCCAGGACAGGTTATGGCTACACCTTC
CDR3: CASSSRTGYGYTF

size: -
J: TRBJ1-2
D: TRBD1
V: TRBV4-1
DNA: TGCGCCAGCAGCCAAGAGAGGACAGGGTATTTAGGCTACACCTTC
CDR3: CASSQERTGYLGYTF

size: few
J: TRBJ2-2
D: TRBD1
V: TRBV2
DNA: TGTGCCAGCAGTGACAAGGGACAGGGGACCGGGGAGCTGTTTTTT
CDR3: CASSDKGQGTGELFF

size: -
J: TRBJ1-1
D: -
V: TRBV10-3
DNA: TGTGCCATCAGGGACATGGCAGGGGCGTCGAGAGCTTTCTTT
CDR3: CAIRDMAGASRAFF

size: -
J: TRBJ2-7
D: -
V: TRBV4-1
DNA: TGCGCCAGCAGCCAAGAAATAGCCCGCTACGAGCAGTACTTC
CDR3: CASSQEIARYEQYF

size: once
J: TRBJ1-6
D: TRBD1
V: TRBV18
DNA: TGTGCCAGCTCACGAGACAGGGAATCACCCCTCCACTTT
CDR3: CASSRDRESPLHF

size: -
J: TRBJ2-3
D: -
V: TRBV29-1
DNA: TGCAGCGTTGTCTGGAGGGGCCAGGGAACAGATACGCAGTATTTT
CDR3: CSVVWRGQGTDTQYF

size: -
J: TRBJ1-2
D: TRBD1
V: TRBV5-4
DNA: TGTGCCAGCAGCTTGGGGGACAGGCTCAACTATGGCTACACCTTC
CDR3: CASSLGDRLNYGYTF

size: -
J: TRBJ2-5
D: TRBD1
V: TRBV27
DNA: TGTGCCAGCAGTTTAACGGGACAGGGGATAACCCAGTACTTC
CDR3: CASSLTGQGITQYF

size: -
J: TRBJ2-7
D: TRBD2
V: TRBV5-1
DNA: TGCGCCAGCGGATGGACTAGCGAGTACGAGCAGTACTTC
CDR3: CASGWTSEYEQYF

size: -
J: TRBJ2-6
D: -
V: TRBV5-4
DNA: TGTGCCAGCAGCTTGGGGTCCTCAGGGGTGGTCTCTGGGGCCAACGTCCTGACTTTC
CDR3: CASSLGSSGVVSGANVLTF

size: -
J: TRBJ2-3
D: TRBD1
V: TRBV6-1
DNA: TGTGCCAGCAGTGAACTCAGGGGGCGCGTGGATACGCAGTATTTT
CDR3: CASSELRGRVDTQYF

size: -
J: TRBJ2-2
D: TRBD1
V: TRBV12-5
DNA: TGTGCTAGTGGTCAGGGGGCGAGCACCGGGGAGCTGTTTTTT
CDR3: CASGQGASTGELFF

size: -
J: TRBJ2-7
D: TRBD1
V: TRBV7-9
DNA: TGTGCCAGCAGCTTAGGGGACAGCTACGAGCAGTACTTC
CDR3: CASSLGDSYEQYF

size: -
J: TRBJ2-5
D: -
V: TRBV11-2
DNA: TGTGCCAGCAGCTTTAGCTGGGGGCTTCAAGAGACCCAGTACTTC
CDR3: CASSFSWGLQETQYF